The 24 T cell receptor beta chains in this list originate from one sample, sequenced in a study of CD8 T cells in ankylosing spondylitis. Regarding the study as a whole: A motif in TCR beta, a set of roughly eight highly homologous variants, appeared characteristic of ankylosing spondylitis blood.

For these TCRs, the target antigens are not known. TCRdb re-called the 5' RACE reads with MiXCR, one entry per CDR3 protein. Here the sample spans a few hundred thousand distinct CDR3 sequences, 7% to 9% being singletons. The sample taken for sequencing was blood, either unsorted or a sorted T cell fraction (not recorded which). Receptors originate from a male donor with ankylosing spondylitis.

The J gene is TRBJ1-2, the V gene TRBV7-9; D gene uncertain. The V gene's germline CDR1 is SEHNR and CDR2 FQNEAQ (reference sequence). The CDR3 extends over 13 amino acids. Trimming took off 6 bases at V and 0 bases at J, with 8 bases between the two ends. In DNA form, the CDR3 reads TGTGCCAGCAGAGGGAGCGCTAACTATGGCTACACCTTC. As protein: CASRGSANYGYTF.

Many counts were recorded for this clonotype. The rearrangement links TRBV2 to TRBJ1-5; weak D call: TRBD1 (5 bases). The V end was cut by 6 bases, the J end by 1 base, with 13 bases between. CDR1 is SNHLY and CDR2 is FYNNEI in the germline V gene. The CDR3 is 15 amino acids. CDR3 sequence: CASRGTSRSNQPQHF. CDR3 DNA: TGTGCCAGCAGGGGGACTAGTCGGAGCAATCAGCCCCAGCATTTT. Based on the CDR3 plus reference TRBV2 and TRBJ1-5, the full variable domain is EPEVTQTPSHQVTQMGQEVILRCVPISNHLYFYWYRQILGQKVEFLVSFYNNEISEKSEIFDDQFSVERPDGSNFTLKIRSTKLEDSAMYFCASRGTSRSNQPQHFGDGTRLSIL.

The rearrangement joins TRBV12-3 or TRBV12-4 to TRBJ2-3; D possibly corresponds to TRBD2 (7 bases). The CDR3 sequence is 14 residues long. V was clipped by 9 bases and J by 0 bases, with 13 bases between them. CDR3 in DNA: TGTGCCAGTCAAGGGGGGGGAAGCACAGATACGCAGTATTTT. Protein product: CASQGGGSTDTQYF.

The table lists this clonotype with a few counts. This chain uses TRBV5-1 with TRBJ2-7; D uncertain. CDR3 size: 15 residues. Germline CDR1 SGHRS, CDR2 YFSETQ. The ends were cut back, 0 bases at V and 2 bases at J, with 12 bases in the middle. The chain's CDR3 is CASSLGASNPYEQYF. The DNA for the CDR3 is TGCGCCAGCAGCTTGGGGGCTAGTAACCCCTACGAGCAGTACTTC. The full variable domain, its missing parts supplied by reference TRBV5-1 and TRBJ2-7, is KAGVTQTPRYLIKTRGQQVTLSCSPISGHRSVSWYQQTPGQGLQFLFEYFSETQRNKGNFPGRFSGRQFSNSRSEMNVSTLELGDSALYLCASSLGASNPYEQYFGPGTRLTVT.

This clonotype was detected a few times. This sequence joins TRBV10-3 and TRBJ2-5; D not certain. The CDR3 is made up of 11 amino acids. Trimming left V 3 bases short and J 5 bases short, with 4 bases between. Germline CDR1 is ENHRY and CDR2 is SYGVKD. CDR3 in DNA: TGTGCCATCAGTGACAGCGAGACCCAGTACTTC. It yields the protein CAISDSETQYF.

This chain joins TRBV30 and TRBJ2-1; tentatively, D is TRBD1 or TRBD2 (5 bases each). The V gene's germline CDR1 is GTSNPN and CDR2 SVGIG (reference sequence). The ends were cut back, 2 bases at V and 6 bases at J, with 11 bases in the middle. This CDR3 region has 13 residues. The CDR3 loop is CAWSSGTINEQFF. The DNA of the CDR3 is TGTGCCTGGAGTTCCGGGACCATCAATGAGCAGTTCTTC.

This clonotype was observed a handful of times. Here the CDR3 DNA reads TGTGCCAGCAGCTGGGGGGGGCTACAAGTGGCTTTCTTT. It is translated as CASSWGGLQVAFF. This rearrangement joins TRBV7-2 to TRBJ1-1; TRBD1 might be the D (6 bases). Looked up from germline, CDR1 is SGHTA and CDR2 is FQGNSA. The length of the CDR3 is 13 residues. With 4 bases removed from V and 11 bases from J, the gap between germline ends came to 17 bases.

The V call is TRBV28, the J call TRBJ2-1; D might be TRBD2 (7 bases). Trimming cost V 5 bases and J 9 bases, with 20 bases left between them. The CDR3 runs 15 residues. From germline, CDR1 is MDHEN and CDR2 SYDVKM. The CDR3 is CASSPPRGEGGEQFF. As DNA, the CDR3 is TGTGCCAGCAGTCCCCCTAGGGGGGAGGGCGGTGAGCAGTTCTTC.

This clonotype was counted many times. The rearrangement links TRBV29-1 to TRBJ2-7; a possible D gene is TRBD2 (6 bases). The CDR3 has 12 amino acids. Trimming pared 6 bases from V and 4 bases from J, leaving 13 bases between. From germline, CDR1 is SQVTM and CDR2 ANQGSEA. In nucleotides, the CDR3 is TGCAGCGTACTTCAGGGAGGATACGAGCAGTACTTC. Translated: CSVLQGGYEQYF.

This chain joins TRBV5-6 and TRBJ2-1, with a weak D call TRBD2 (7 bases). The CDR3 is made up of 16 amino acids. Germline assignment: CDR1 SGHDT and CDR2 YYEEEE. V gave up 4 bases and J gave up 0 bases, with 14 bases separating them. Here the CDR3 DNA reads TGTGCCAGCAGCCGGGGGGCCTTCAACTCCTACAATGAGCAGTTCTTC. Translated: CASSRGAFNSYNEQFF. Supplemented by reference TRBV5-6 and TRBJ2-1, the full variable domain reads DAGVTQSPTHLIKTRGQQVTLRCSPKSGHDTVSWYQQALGQGPQFIFQYYEEEERQRGNFPDRFSGHQFPNYSSELNVNALLLGDSALYLCASSRGAFNSYNEQFFGPGTRLTVL.

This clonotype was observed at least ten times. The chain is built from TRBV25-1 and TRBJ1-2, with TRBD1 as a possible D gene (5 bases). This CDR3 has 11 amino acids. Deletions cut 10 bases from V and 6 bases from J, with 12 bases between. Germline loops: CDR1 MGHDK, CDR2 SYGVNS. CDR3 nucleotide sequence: TGTGCCACGGCCCAGGGAAATGGCTACACCTTC. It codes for CATAQGNGYTF.

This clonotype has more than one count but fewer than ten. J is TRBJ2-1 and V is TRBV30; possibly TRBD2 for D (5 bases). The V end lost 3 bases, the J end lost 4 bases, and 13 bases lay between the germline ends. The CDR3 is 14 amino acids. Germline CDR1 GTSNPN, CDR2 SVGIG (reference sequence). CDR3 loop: CAWSTERRYNEQFF. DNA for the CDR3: TGTGCCTGGAGCACAGAGCGGAGGTACAATGAGCAGTTCTTC.

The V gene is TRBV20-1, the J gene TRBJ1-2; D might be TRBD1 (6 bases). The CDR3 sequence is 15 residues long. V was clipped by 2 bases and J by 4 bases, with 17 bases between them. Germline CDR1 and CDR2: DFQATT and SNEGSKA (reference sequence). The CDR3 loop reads CSARYRDWNSYGYTF. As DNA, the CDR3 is TGCAGTGCTAGATACAGGGACTGGAATAGCTATGGCTACACCTTC.

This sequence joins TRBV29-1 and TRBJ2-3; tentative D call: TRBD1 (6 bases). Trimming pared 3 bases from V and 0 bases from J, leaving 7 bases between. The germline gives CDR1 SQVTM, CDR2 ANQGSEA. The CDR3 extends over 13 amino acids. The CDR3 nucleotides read TGCAGCGTTGAGGGGGCTAGCACAGATACGCAGTATTTT. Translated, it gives CSVEGASTDTQYF.

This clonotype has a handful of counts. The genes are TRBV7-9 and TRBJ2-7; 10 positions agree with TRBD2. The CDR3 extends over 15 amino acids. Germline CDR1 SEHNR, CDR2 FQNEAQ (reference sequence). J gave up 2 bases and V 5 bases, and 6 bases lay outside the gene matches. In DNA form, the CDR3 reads TGTGCCAGCAGCGCCCGGACTAGCGGCGCCTACGAGCAGTACTTC. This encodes CASSARTSGAYEQYF.

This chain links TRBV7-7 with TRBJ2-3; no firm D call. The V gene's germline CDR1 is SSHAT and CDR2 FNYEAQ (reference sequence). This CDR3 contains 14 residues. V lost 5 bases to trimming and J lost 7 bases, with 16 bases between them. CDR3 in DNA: TGTGCCAGCAGCCCTAATCCATCGCCCAATACGCAGTATTTT. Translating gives CASSPNPSPNTQYF.

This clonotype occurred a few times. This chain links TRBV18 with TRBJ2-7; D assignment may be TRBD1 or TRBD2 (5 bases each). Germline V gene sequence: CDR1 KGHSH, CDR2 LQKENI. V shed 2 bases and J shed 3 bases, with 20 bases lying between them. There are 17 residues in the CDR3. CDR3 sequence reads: CASSPTRTYLGGYEQYF. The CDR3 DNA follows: TGTGCCAGCTCACCAACCAGGACCTACCTTGGGGGCTACGAGCAGTACTTC.

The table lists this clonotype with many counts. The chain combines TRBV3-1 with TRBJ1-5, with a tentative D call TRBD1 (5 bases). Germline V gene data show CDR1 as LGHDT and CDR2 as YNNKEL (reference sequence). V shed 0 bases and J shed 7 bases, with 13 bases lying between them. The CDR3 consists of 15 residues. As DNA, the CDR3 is TGTGCCAGCAGCCAAGACGCTGACAGACGGCAGCCCCAGCATTTT. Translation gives CASSQDADRRQPQHF.

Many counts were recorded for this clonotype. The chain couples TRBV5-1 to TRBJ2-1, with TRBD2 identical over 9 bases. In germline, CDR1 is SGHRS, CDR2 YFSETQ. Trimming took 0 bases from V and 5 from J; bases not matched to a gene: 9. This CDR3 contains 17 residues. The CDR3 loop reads CASSLDPLAGGNNEQFF. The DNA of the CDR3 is TGCGCCAGCAGCTTGGATCCTCTTGCGGGAGGGAACAATGAGCAGTTCTTC.

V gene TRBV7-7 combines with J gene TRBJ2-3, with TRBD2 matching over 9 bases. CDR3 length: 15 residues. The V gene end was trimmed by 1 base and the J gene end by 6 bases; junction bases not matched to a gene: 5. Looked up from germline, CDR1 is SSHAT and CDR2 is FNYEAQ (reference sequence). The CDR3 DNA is TGTGCCAGCAGCTTAGGAGCGGGAGGATCGGATACGCAGTATTTT. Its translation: CASSLGAGGSDTQYF.

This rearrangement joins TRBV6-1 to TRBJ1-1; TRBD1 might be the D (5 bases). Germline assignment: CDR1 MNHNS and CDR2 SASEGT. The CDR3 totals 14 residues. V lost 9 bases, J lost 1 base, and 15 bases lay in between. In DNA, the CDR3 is TGTGCCAGTGGGATCGGGGGATCGAACACTGAAGCTTTCTTT. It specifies CASGIGGSNTEAFF.

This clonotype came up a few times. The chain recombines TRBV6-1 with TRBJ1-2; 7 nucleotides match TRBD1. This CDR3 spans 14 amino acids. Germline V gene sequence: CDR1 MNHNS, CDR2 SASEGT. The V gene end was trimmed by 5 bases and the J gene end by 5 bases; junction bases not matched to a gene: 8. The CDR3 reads CASSRRDSLYGYTF. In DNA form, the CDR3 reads TGTGCCAGCAGTCGCCGGGACAGCTTATATGGCTACACCTTC.

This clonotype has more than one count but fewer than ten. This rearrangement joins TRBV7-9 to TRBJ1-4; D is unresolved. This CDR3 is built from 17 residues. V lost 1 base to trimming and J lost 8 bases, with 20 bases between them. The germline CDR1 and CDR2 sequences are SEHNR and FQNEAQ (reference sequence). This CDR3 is CASSLVGRPRLGEKLFF. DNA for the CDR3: TGTGCCAGCAGCTTAGTAGGCAGGCCCCGCCTCGGGGAAAAACTGTTTTTT.

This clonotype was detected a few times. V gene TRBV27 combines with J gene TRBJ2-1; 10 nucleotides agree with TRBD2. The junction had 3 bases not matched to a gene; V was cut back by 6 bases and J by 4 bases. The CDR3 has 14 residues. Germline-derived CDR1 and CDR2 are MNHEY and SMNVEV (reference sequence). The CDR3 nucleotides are TGTGCCAGCAGGAGCGGGGGGGGATACAATGAGCAGTTCTTC. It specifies CASRSGGGYNEQFF.